The sequence of this TCR beta chain was determined in a study of OX40 agonist ivuxolimab in advanced cancers. Study-level information: The diagnoses of dose-escalation patients were hepatocellular carcinoma, melanoma, renal cell or head and neck cancer.

Sequenced by immunoSEQ multiplex PCR; TCRdb stores in-frame clones only, minus some. The data contain 20,000 to 25,000 clones, 80% to 90% of them singletons. CDR1 is GTSNPN and CDR2 is SVGIG in the germline V gene (reference sequence). The CDR3 is 14 residues long. V gave up 0 bases and J gave up 0 bases; unmatched junction bases: 0. The rearrangement uses TRBV30 and TRBJ2-7; 9 nucleotides match TRBD1. The sequence was obtained from an adult with an advanced solid tumor such as melanoma, head and neck, liver or kidney cancer. Sequencing used CD4+ or CD8+ T cells sorted from blood, obtained in a trial of the OX40 agonist ivuxolimab. The CDR3 sequence: CAWSVDRGSYEQYF. In DNA form, the CDR3 reads TGTGCCTGGAGTGTGGACAGGGGCTCCTACGAGCAGTACTTC.